Following are 9 T cell receptor beta chains from one sample sequenced in a study of a mutant IDH1 vaccine in newly diagnosed glioma. Regarding time point: baseline, week 1 (first vaccination visit). Treatment defined: pre-vaccination baseline after standard-of-care therapy. The assay was immunoSEQ multiplex PCR, and TCRdb's table has in-frame clones only and misses some. The sample holds tens of thousands of clones, over 70% seen once. Material: PBMCs, obtained from a glioma patient treated with radiotherapy, temozolomide or both. The receptors here all came from a man aged 25-40 years with glioma.

The rearrangement joins TRBV19 to TRBJ2-6; D perhaps matches TRBD1 (5 bases). V was shortened by 5 bases and J by 2 bases, with 16 bases between the two germline ends. Per germline, CDR1 LNHDA and CDR2 SQIVND (reference sequence). This CDR3 region has 17 residues. In DNA, the CDR3 is TGTGCCAGTAGTGGGGCTAGATCCCTTGCTGGGGCCAACGTCCTGACTTTC. Amino acid sequence: CASSGARSLAGANVLTF. The full variable domain, with the rest looked up from reference TRBV19 and TRBJ2-6, is DGGITQSPKYLFRKEGQNVTLSCEQNLNHDAMYWYRQDPGQGLRLIYYSQIVNDFQKGDIAEGYSVSREKKESFPLTVTSAQKNPTAFYLCASSGARSLAGANVLTFGAGSRLTVL.

This clone was recorded only once. The chain uses TRBV6-1 and TRBJ2-3, with TRBD1 as a possible D gene (5 bases). CDR1 MNHNS and CDR2 SASEGT come from the germline V gene. The CDR3 extends over 13 amino acids. V was shortened by 5 bases and J by 4 bases, with 10 bases between the two germline ends. The CDR3 loop is CASSSGSSDTQYF. The CDR3 DNA reads as TGTGCCAGCAGTTCAGGGTCATCAGATACGCAGTATTTT.

The chain recombines TRBV15 with TRBJ2-2, with D perhaps TRBD2 (5 bases). Germline assignment: CDR1 LNHNV and CDR2 YYDKDF (reference sequence). The CDR3 spans 15 residues. The germline V and J ends were trimmed by 1 base and 7 bases, with 13 bases remaining between them. The CDR3 spells CATSRGGNGDGELFF. CDR3 DNA: TGTGCCACCAGCAGAGGAGGGAACGGGGACGGGGAGCTGTTTTTT. The variable domain in full, with the rest retrieved from reference TRBV15 and TRBJ2-2, is DAMVIQNPRYQVTQFGKPVTLSCSQTLNHNVMYWYQQKSSQAPKLLFHYYDKDFNNEADTPDNFQSRRPNTSFCFLDIRSPGLGDTAMYLCATSRGGNGDGELFFGEGSRLTVL.

V is TRBV5-1 and J is TRBJ2-7; D unclear. The CDR3 spans 11 residues. Trimming shortened V by 1 base and J by 3 bases, and 2 bases separated the two germline ends. Germline lookup yields CDR1 SGHRS and CDR2 YFSETQ. CDR3 bases: TGCGCCAGCAGCTTGTACTACGAGCAGTACTTC. Protein: CASSLYYEQYF.

The V and J genes are TRBV5-6 and TRBJ2-3; D not resolved. V was shortened by 2 bases and J by 0 bases, with 13 bases between the two germline ends. Germline assignment: CDR1 SGHDT and CDR2 YYEEEE. The CDR3 has 16 residues. The chain's CDR3 is CASSFSLPGSTDTQYF. The CDR3 DNA is TGTGCCAGCAGCTTCAGCCTCCCTGGGAGCACAGATACGCAGTATTTT.

V is TRBV5-4 and J is TRBJ2-6; 7 bases align to TRBD1. J lost 0 bases, V lost 10 bases, and 19 bases had no gene match. The CDR3 contains 19 residues. CDR1 is SGHNT and CDR2 is YYREEE in the germline V gene (reference sequence). The CDR3 bases are TGTGCCTGGGGAAGCCCGACGGGACAGAGGAGCTCTGGGGCCAACGTCCTGACTTTC. Its translation: CAWGSPTGQRSSGANVLTF.

The V call is TRBV9, the J call TRBJ2-5; 9 nucleotides match TRBD1. The trim removed 4 bases at V and 3 bases at J, leaving 7 bases unmatched. The CDR3 has 15 residues. Germline CDR1 is SGDLS and CDR2 is YYNGEE. In DNA form, the CDR3 reads TGTGCCAGCAGCCCAACGAGGACAGGGGAAGAGACCCAGTACTTC. It yields the protein CASSPTRTGEETQYF.

The chain employs TRBV9 and TRBJ1-3; D uncertain. Trimming shortened V by 4 bases and J by 1 base, and 12 bases separated the two germline ends. Germline values: CDR1 SGDLS, CDR2 YYNGEE. This CDR3 spans 15 amino acids. CDR3 nucleotide sequence: TGTGCCAGCAGCTCTAACGGGGTATCTGGAAACACCATATATTTT. This translates into CASSSNGVSGNTIYF.

V and J are TRBV19 and TRBJ2-1; perhaps D is TRBD1 or TRBD2 (6 bases each). CDR3 length: 16 amino acids. V dropped 5 bases and J dropped 4 bases, with 18 bases sitting between them. From germline, CDR1 is LNHDA and CDR2 SQIVND (reference sequence). As DNA, the CDR3 is TGTGCCAGTAGTGGCGGGACACCCGGGGGTTACAATGAGCAGTTCTTC. It is translated as CASSGGTPGGYNEQFF.